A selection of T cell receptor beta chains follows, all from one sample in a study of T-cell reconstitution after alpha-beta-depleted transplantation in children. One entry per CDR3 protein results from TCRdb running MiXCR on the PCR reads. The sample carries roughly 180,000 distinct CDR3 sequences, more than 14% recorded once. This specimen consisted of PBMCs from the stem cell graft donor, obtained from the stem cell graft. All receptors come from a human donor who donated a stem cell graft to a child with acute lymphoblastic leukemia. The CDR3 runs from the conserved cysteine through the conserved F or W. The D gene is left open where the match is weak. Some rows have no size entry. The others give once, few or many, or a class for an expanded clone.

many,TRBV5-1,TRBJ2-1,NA,CASSPRGSYNEQFF,TGCGCCAGCAGCCCCCGGGGGTCCTACAATGAGCAGTTCTTC
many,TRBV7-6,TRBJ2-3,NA,CASSLVQGGVTDTQYF,TGTGCCAGCAGCTTAGTTCAAGGGGGAGTCACAGATACGCAGTATTTT
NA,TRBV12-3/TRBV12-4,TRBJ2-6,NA,CASRTGSGANGLTF,TGTGCCAGCAGGACAGGCTCTGGGGCCAACGGCCTGACTTTC
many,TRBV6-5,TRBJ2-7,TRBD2,CASSYRTSGLPYEQYF,TGTGCCAGCAGTTACCGGACTAGCGGACTACCCTACGAGCAGTACTTC
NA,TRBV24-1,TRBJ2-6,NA,CATSEGPLLSGANVLTF,TGTGCCACCAGTGAGGGACCCTTATTATCTGGGGCCAACGTCCTGACTTTC
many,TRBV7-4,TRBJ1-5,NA,CASSFRRDSNQPQHF,TGTGCCAGCAGCTTTAGGCGGGACAGCAATCAGCCCCAGCATTTT
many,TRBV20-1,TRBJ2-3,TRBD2,CSARTSGPPDTQYF,TGCAGTGCCAGGACTAGCGGTCCCCCAGATACGCAGTATTTT
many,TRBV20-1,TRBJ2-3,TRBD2,CSVRGASGGTYTDTQYF,TGCAGTGTCAGAGGTGCTAGCGGGGGGACCTACACAGATACGCAGTATTTT
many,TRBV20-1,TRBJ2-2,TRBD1,CSAAVNRGRGELFF,TGCAGTGCTGCCGTGAACAGGGGGCGAGGGGAGCTGTTTTTT
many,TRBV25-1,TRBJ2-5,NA,CASSDGYAGGGIETQYF,TGTGCCAGCAGTGATGGTTATGCAGGGGGAGGAATAGAGACCCAGTACTTC
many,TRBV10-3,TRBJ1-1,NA,CAIRIQGNTEAFF,TGTGCCATCAGGATACAGGGGAACACTGAAGCTTTCTTT
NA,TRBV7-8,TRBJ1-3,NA,CASSSQVSSGNTIYF,TGTGCCAGCAGCTCGCAGGTGTCCTCTGGAAACACCATATATTTT
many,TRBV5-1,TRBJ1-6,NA,CASRGQSNSPLHF,TGCGCCAGCAGAGGTCAATCTAATTCACCCCTCCACTTT
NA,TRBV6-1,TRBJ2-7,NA,CASKVGGGMSEQYF,TGTGCCAGCAAGGTAGGAGGGGGCATGTCCGAGCAGTACTTC
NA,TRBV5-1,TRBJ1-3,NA,CASSLNGGSVPGNTIYF,TGCGCCAGCAGCTTGAACGGGGGTAGCGTGCCTGGAAACACCATATATTTT
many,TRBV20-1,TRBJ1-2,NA,CSARQGSGYTF,TGCAGTGCTAGACAGGGTTCTGGCTACACCTTC
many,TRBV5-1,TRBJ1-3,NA,CASSSQGSGNTIYF,TGCGCCAGCAGCTCCCAGGGTTCCGGAAACACCATATATTTT
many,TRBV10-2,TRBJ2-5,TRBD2,CASSELLAGRGETQYF,TGCGCCAGCAGTGAGTTGCTAGCGGGACGAGGGGAGACCCAGTACTTC
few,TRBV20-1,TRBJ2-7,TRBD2,CSARSLDSGSGEQYF,TGCAGTGCTAGATCCCTAGATAGCGGGAGCGGCGAGCAGTACTTC
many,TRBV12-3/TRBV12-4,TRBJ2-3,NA,CASSFQGDSSTDTQYF,TGTGCCAGCAGTTTTCAGGGCGACAGCAGCACAGATACGCAGTATTTT
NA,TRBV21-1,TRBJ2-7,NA,CASSNSRDRDYEQYF,TGTGCCAGCAGCAACTCCCGGGACAGGGACTACGAGCAGTACTTC
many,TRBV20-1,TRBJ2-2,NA,CSARVSGLLSTGELFF,TGCAGTGCTAGAGTTAGTGGGCTCCTTTCCACCGGGGAGCTGTTTTTT
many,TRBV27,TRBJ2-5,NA,CASSLIRGRETQYF,TGTGCCAGCAGTTTAATTCGTGGGAGAGAGACCCAGTACTTC
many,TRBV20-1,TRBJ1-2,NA,CSARDTMVGADNYGYTF,TGCAGTGCTAGAGATACCATGGTGGGGGCTGATAACTATGGCTACACCTTC
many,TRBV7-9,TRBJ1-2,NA,CASSIDGYGYTF,TGTGCCAGCAGCATAGATGGGTATGGCTACACCTTC
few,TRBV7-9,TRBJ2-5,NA,CASSLEYSQETQYF,TGTGCCAGCAGCTTAGAGTACAGCCAAGAGACCCAGTACTTC
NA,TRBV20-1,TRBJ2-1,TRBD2,CSAPLQASGGPFNEQFF,TGCAGTGCTCCCCTCCAGGCGTCGGGAGGGCCGTTCAATGAGCAGTTCTTC